Each of the 27 T cell receptor beta chains below was sequenced from the same sample in a study of blood T cell repertoires in COVID-19. Profiling relied on immunoSEQ multiplex PCR, and the TCRdb table lists in-frame clones only, not all of them. The sample lists around 300,000 clones; roughly 89% were seen once. Sample: peripheral blood. The origin of the receptors is a woman between 40 and 55 years old who had recovered from COVID-19.

The CDR3, as DNA: TGTGCCAGCAGCAAAGGGGTTAGCGGGGGTTCTCTCACAGATACGCAGTATTTT. Amino acids: CASSKGVSGGSLTDTQYF. V and J are TRBV21-1 and TRBJ2-3; the DNA was not compared with TRBD2, the D call given in the table. TRBV21-1 is a pseudogene. This CDR3 is 18 amino acids long.

This clone is a singleton in its sample. The J gene is TRBJ2-7, the V gene TRBV28; D is ambiguous. Trimming shortened V by 5 bases and J by 6 bases, and 14 bases separated the two germline ends. The CDR3 consists of 13 residues. Germline CDR1 and CDR2: MDHEN and SYDVKM. The CDR3 is CASSLEPHREQYF. The CDR3 nucleotides are TGTGCCAGCAGTCTCGAGCCCCACCGCGAGCAGTACTTC.

In this sample, this clone turned up a few times. The rearrangement joins TRBV4-1 to TRBJ1-5; D is uncertain. Trimming shortened V by 0 bases and J by 7 bases, and 19 bases separated the two germline ends. The length of the CDR3 is 17 residues. Germline CDR1 is MGHRA and CDR2 is YSYEKL. The CDR3: CASSQDGGSWTQQPQHF. CDR3 nucleotide sequence: TGCGCCAGCAGCCAAGATGGAGGATCGTGGACTCAACAGCCCCAGCATTTT.

This sequence joins TRBV7-3 and TRBJ2-1, with 12 bases fitting TRBD2. The CDR3 runs 16 residues. The trim removed 5 bases at V and 4 bases at J, leaving 6 bases unmatched. CDR1 is SGHTA, CDR2 FQGTGA, per germline. The CDR3 loop is CASSPSGRALYNEQFF. In DNA, the CDR3 is TGTGCCAGCAGCCCTAGCGGGAGGGCCCTTTACAATGAGCAGTTCTTC.

The chain combines TRBV7-7 with TRBJ2-1, with unresolved D. This CDR3 contains 15 residues. Trimming stripped 4 bases from V and 0 bases from J, with 10 bases between. Germline V lookup: CDR1 SSHAT, CDR2 FNYEAQ (reference sequence). For the CDR3, the DNA is TGTGCCAGCAGCTCCCGTCTAGACTCCTACAATGAGCAGTTCTTC. It is translated as CASSSRLDSYNEQFF.

The rearrangement uses TRBV4-2 and TRBJ2-5; TRBD2 matches 9 bases. The germline V gene encodes CDR1 LGHNA and CDR2 YNFKEQ. The J segment lost 1 base and the V segment lost 2 bases, leaving 8 bases of the junction unmatched. The CDR3 consists of 17 residues. The chain's CDR3 is CASSQLAGLGVQETQYF. Written as DNA, the CDR3 is TGTGCCAGCAGCCAACTAGCGGGGCTAGGGGTCCAAGAGACCCAGTACTTC.

The chain carries TRBV28 and TRBJ1-5; D perhaps matches TRBD1 (6 bases). Germline CDR1 reads MDHEN; CDR2 reads SYDVKM. This CDR3 has 12 amino acids. V lost 6 bases, J lost 11 bases, and 14 bases lay in between. The CDR3 spells CASRAFTGTQHF. CDR3 bases: TGTGCCAGCAGGGCATTTACAGGGACCCAGCATTTT.

The rearrangement uses TRBV15 and TRBJ2-5; 9 positions match TRBD1. There are 16 residues in the CDR3. Per the germline V gene, CDR1 is LNHNV and CDR2 is YYDKDF (reference sequence). V shed 1 base and J 2 bases; nucleotides not matched to a gene: 5. CDR3 sequence (DNA): TGTGCCACCAGCAGAGGGGGGGGACAGGGACAAGAGACCCAGTACTTC. Its translation is CATSRGGGQGQETQYF.

Details on this clone: No conserved phenylalanine or tryptophan ends this CDR3, so it is likely a read error. The limits of the CDR3 on the DNA are not certain, so only TCRdb's listed CDR3 is given. V is TRBV2 and J is TRBJ2-7; whether TRBD1, the table's D call, matches the DNA was not checked. Germline CDR1 SNHLY, CDR2 FYNNEI. The CDR3 sequence runs 13 residues, both termini included. This CDR3 is CASSEWGKTARLL.

The J gene is TRBJ1-5, the V gene TRBV12-3 or TRBV12-4; weak D call: TRBD1 (5 bases). The CDR3 loop spans 13 amino acids. Trimming cost V 7 bases and J 6 bases, with 13 bases left between them. Written as DNA, the CDR3 is TGTGCCAGCAAATACGGGGGGGGTCAGCCCCAGCATTTT. Translation gives CASKYGGGQPQHF.

The chain combines TRBV9 with TRBJ1-3; maybe TRBD1 (6 bases). V lost 2 bases and J lost 4, with 13 bases in between. The CDR3 has 15 residues. The germline V gene has CDR1 SGDLS and CDR2 YYNGEE. The CDR3 DNA is TGTGCCAGCAGCGTCGGACAGTTAGTCGGAAACACCATATATTTT. Residues: CASSVGQLVGNTIYF.

The V gene is TRBV14, the J gene TRBJ2-6; TRBD1 might be the D (6 bases). The germline V gene has CDR1 SGHDN and CDR2 FVKESK. Trimming cost V 2 bases and J 2 bases, with 7 bases left between them. CDR3 length: 15 residues. CDR3 bases: TGTGCCAGCAGCCAATACAGGGCTGGGGCCAACGTCCTGACTTTC. Its translation: CASSQYRAGANVLTF.

The chain recombines TRBV28 with TRBJ2-1, with TRBD2 matching over 7 bases. In germline, CDR1 is MDHEN, CDR2 SYDVKM. V dropped 2 bases and J dropped 9; count of bases not matched to a gene: 7. The CDR3 is 14 residues long. This chain's CDR3 is CASSLGPQRGEQFF. The CDR3 coding sequence is TGTGCCAGCAGTTTAGGACCGCAGCGGGGTGAGCAGTTCTTC.

This chain links TRBV6-5 with TRBJ2-1; the D gene is possibly TRBD2 (6 bases). This CDR3 is built from 12 residues. Germline CDR1 is MNHEY and CDR2 is SVGAGI. V was pared by 4 bases and J by 10 bases, with 11 bases between. CDR3: CASSSHRGEQFF. The CDR3 nucleotides read TGTGCCAGCAGTTCACACCGGGGGGAGCAGTTCTTC.

The chain recombines TRBV6-6 with TRBJ2-4, with D perhaps matching TRBD2 (7 bases). CDR3 length: 16 amino acids. The V gene lost 11 bases and the J gene lost 8 bases, with 28 bases spanning the gap. Germline V gene sequence: CDR1 MNHNY, CDR2 SVGAGI (reference sequence). CDR3 in DNA: TGTGCCCGAAGATGGGGGGGCGCAGAGGATCGTGACATTCAGTACTTC. This translates into CARRWGGAEDRDIQYF.

The genes are TRBV5-1 and TRBJ2-5; TRBD2 might be the D (5 bases). V lost 4 bases, J lost 5 bases, and 15 bases lay in between. The CDR3 extends over 14 amino acids. Germline assignment: CDR1 SGHRS and CDR2 YFSETQ. This CDR3 is CASSEPGKRETQYF. The CDR3 DNA is TGCGCCAGCAGCGAGCCGGGAAAACGTGAGACCCAGTACTTC.

This clone was observed once. This rearrangement joins TRBV20-1 to TRBJ2-2, with D possibly matching TRBD2 (5 bases). Trimming stripped 3 bases from V and 0 bases from J, with 8 bases between. Germline-derived CDR1 and CDR2 are DFQATT and SNEGSKA (reference sequence). The CDR3 covers 14 residues. The DNA for the CDR3 is TGCAGTGCTAGTGCGAGGGCGAACACCGGGGAGCTGTTTTTT. Translating it yields CSASARANTGELFF.

The chain recombines TRBV6-6 with TRBJ1-5; possibly TRBD1 for D (5 bases). This CDR3 region has 15 residues. Germline loops: CDR1 MNHNY, CDR2 SVGAGI (reference sequence). The V end lost 4 bases, the J end lost 0 bases, and 10 bases lay between the germline ends. The DNA for the CDR3 is TGTGCCAGCAGTTCCCAACAGGATAGCAATCAGCCCCAGCATTTT. Translated: CASSSQQDSNQPQHF.

The CDR3 protein is CASSQGTSRAYEQYF. As DNA, the CDR3 is TGTGCCAGCAGCCAAGGGACTAGCCGAGCCTACGAGCAGTACTTC. J is TRBJ2-7 and V is TRBV3-1 (or the pseudogene TRBV3-2); 8 nucleotides agree with TRBD2. The germline V gene has CDR1 LGHDT and CDR2 YNNKEL (reference sequence). V trimming: 1 base; J trimming: 2 bases; junction bases outside the gene matches: 4. The CDR3 contains 15 residues.

The sample holds one count of this clone. The CDR3 protein is CASSPPGTSFEQFF. CDR3 DNA: TGTGCCAGCAGCCCCCCCGGGACTAGCTTTGAGCAGTTCTTC. V and J are TRBV7-2 and TRBJ2-1; 9 nucleotides match TRBD2. V gave up 5 bases and J gave up 9 bases; unmatched junction bases: 8. CDR3 size: 14 residues. The germline gives CDR1 SGHTA, CDR2 FQGNSA.

This chain joins TRBV11-2 and TRBJ2-7; tentative D call: TRBD2 (6 bases). This CDR3 has 13 amino acids. Looked up from germline, CDR1 is SGHAT and CDR2 is FQNNGV. Trimming cost V 5 bases and J 1 base, with 9 bases left between them. CDR3 DNA: TGTGCCAGCAGCCCGGGGGTATCCTACGAGCAGTACTTC. Protein product: CASSPGVSYEQYF.

This chain connects TRBV15 to TRBJ2-7; 9 positions agree with TRBD1. V lost 0 bases, J lost 2 bases, and 2 bases stayed unmatched. CDR3 length: 15 residues. Germline loops: CDR1 LNHNV, CDR2 YYDKDF (reference sequence). Here the CDR3 reads CATSREDRGPYEQYF. In DNA form, the CDR3 reads TGTGCCACCAGCAGAGAGGACAGGGGCCCCTACGAGCAGTACTTC.

The genes are TRBV3-1 (or the pseudogene TRBV3-2) and TRBJ2-5, with a weak D call TRBD2 (5 bases). The CDR3 is 14 residues long. Trimming removed 1 base from V and 4 bases from J, with 10 bases in between. Germline loops: CDR1 LGHDT, CDR2 YNNKEL (reference sequence). The CDR3 nucleotides read TGTGCCAGCAGCCAAGCTAGCCCGGTAGAGACCCAGTACTTC. Translating gives CASSQASPVETQYF.

This rearrangement joins TRBV10-2 to TRBJ2-3, with 9 bases fitting TRBD1. With V trimmed by 5 bases and J by 5 bases, 8 bases remained unmatched. The CDR3 loop spans 15 amino acids. CDR1 is WSHSY, CDR2 SAAADI, per germline. The DNA for the CDR3 is TGCGCCAGCAGTTATACCGGGACAGGGCGAGATACGCAGTATTTT. This translates into CASSYTGTGRDTQYF.

The chain combines TRBV7-9 with TRBJ2-2; no firm D call. Germline-derived CDR1 and CDR2 are SEHNR and FQNEAQ (reference sequence). With 5 bases removed from V and 4 bases from J, the gap between germline ends came to 5 bases. This CDR3 has 12 residues. The CDR3: CASSQLTGELFF. Here the CDR3 DNA reads TGTGCCAGCAGCCAACTCACCGGGGAGCTGTTTTTT.

V is TRBV5-4 and J is TRBJ2-1; maybe TRBD2 (5 bases). CDR1 is SGHNT and CDR2 is YYREEE in the germline V gene (reference sequence). With 0 bases removed from V and 0 bases from J, the gap between germline ends came to 13 bases. The CDR3 contains 17 residues. CDR3 coding DNA: TGTGCCAGCAGCTTGGGGCTAGCCCGGGGCTCCTACAATGAGCAGTTCTTC. Translated: CASSLGLARGSYNEQFF. Complete variable domain (other parts from reference TRBV5-4 and TRBJ2-1): ETGVTQSPTHLIKTRGQQVTLRCSSQSGHNTVSWYQQALGQGPQFIFQYYREEENGRGNFPPRFSGLQFPNYSSELNVNALELDDSALYLCASSLGLARGSYNEQFFGPGTRLTVL.

The chain uses TRBV19 and TRBJ2-5; D not resolved. Looked up from germline, CDR1 is LNHDA and CDR2 is SQIVND (reference sequence). The CDR3 has 15 residues. V was clipped by 5 bases and J by 1 base, with 14 bases between them. The CDR3 here is CASSSPLVGQETQYF. The CDR3 bases are TGTGCCAGTAGTTCCCCCCTAGTCGGCCAAGAGACCCAGTACTTC. Using reference TRBV19 and TRBJ2-5 for the parts outside the CDR3, the full variable domain is DGGITQSPKYLFRKEGQNVTLSCEQNLNHDAMYWYRQDPGQGLRLIYYSQIVNDFQKGDIAEGYSVSREKKESFPLTVTSAQKNPTAFYLCASSSPLVGQETQYFGPGTRLLVL.